A single sample gave rise to the 7 T cell receptor beta chains below, sequenced in a study of blood T cell repertoires in COVID-19. Here immunoSEQ multiplex PCR was the method, and the copy in TCRdb shows in-frame clones only, minus some. Of nearly 250,000 clones detected, about 84% appear once; the ten largest clones hold approximately 2%. Sequencing was carried out using PBMCs or T cells enriched from blood (not recorded which). All receptors come from a woman in her forties or fifties who had recovered from COVID-19.

This clone was seen just once. The rearrangement joins TRBV19 to TRBJ1-3; D uncertain. This CDR3 spans 13 amino acids. The V gene lost 5 bases and the J gene lost 4 bases, with 9 bases spanning the gap. In germline, CDR1 is LNHDA, CDR2 SQIVND (reference sequence). CDR3 residues: CASSVLIGNTIYF. For the CDR3, the DNA is TGTGCCAGTAGTGTGTTAATAGGAAACACCATATATTTT. Filled out from reference TRBV19 and TRBJ1-3, the complete variable domain reads DGGITQSPKYLFRKEGQNVTLSCEQNLNHDAMYWYRQDPGQGLRLIYYSQIVNDFQKGDIAEGYSVSREKKESFPLTVTSAQKNPTAFYLCASSVLIGNTIYFGEGSWLTVV.

The V call is TRBV4-1, the J call TRBJ2-1; no clear D gene. Trimming removed 3 bases at V and 6 bases at J, with 12 bases between. This CDR3 comprises 14 residues. Germline V CDR1 and CDR2: MGHRA, YSYEKL. CDR3 sequence reads: CASSHRLEANEQFF. CDR3 DNA: TGCGCCAGCAGCCACCGTCTAGAGGCCAATGAGCAGTTCTTC.

This clone was recorded only once. The chain recombines TRBV2 with TRBJ2-1, with 10 bases aligning to TRBD1. V shed 6 bases and J 1 base; nucleotides not matched to a gene: 3. The germline CDR1 and CDR2 sequences are SNHLY and FYNNEI. CDR3 length: 15 amino acids. In nucleotides, the CDR3 is TGTGCCAGCAGGGGGGACAGGGGTTCCTACAATGAGCAGTTCTTC. Protein: CASRGDRGSYNEQFF.

The DNA for the CDR3 is TGTGCCAGCTTATCCCGGGGGGCCGGGACCCAGTACTTC. Its translation is CASLSRGAGTQYF. This chain links TRBV12-3 or TRBV12-4 with TRBJ2-5; D is perhaps TRBD2 (7 bases). CDR3 length equals 13 residues. Trimming pared 8 bases from V and 7 bases from J, leaving 17 bases between.

This CDR3 is CASSDTGPFSNEQFF. The CDR3 bases are TGCGCCAGCAGTGATACAGGCCCCTTTTCTAATGAGCAGTTCTTC. The genes are TRBV10-2 and TRBJ2-1, with a possible D match to TRBD1 (5 bases). Germline CDR1 reads WSHSY; CDR2 reads SAAADI. The CDR3 is 15 residues long. V dropped 3 bases and J dropped 7 bases, with 16 bases sitting between them.

The gene calls are TRBV29-1 and TRBJ2-2, with 9 bases matching TRBD1. V gave up 7 bases and J gave up 5 bases; unmatched junction bases: 5. CDR3 length: 13 residues. The germline V gene encodes CDR1 SQVTM and CDR2 ANQGSEA. The CDR3 sequence is CSGAGTGTGELFF. The CDR3 DNA sequence: TGCAGCGGTGCTGGGACAGGGACCGGGGAGCTGTTTTTT.

The V call is TRBV5-4, the J call TRBJ2-3; D may be TRBD2 (5 bases). This CDR3 spans 15 amino acids. Germline V lookup: CDR1 SGHNT, CDR2 YYREEE (reference sequence). The V gene lost 2 bases and the J gene lost 0 bases, with 10 bases spanning the gap. This CDR3 is CASSLGLASTDTQYF. In DNA form, the CDR3 reads TGTGCCAGCAGCTTAGGACTTGCTAGCACAGATACGCAGTATTTT.